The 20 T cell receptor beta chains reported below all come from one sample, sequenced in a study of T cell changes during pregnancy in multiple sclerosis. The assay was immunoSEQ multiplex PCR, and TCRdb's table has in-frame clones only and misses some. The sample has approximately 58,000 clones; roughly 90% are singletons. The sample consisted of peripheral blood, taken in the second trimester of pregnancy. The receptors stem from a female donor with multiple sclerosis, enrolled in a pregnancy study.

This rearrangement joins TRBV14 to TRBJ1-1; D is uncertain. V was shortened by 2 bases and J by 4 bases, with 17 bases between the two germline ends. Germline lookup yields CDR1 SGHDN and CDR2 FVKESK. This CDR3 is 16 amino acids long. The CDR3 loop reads CASSQFYRAGTTEAFF. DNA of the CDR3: TGTGCCAGCAGCCAATTCTACAGAGCAGGAACCACTGAAGCTTTCTTT.

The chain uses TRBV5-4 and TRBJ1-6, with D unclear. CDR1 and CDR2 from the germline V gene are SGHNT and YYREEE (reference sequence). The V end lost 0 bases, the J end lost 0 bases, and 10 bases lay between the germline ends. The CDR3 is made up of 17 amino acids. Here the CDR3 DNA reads TGTGCCAGCAGCTTGGGTCCGGGTAGCTCCTATAATTCACCCCTCCACTTT. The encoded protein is CASSLGPGSSYNSPLHF.

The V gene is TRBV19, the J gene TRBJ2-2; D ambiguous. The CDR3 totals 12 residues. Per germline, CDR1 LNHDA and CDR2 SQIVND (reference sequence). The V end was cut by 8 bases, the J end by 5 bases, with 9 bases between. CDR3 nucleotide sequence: TGTGCCAGTGATAGTTGGACCGGGGAGCTGTTTTTT. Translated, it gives CASDSWTGELFF.

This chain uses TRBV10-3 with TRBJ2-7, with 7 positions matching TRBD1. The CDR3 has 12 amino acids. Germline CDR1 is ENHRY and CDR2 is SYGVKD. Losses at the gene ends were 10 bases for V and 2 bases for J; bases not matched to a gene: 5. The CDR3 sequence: CATGQETYEQYF. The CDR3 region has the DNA TGTGCCACCGGACAGGAAACCTACGAGCAGTACTTC.

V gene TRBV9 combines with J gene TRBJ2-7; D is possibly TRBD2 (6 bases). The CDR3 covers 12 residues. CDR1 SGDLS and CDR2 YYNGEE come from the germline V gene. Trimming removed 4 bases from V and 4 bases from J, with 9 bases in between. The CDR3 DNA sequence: TGTGCCAGCAGCTCGGGGGTTTACGAGCAGTACTTC. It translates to CASSSGVYEQYF.

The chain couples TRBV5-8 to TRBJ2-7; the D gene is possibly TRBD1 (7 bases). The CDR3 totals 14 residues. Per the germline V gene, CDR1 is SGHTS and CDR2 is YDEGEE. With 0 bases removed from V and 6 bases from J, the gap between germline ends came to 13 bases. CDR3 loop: CASSLETGRSEQYF. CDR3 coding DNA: TGTGCCAGCAGCTTGGAGACAGGGAGGTCCGAGCAGTACTTC.

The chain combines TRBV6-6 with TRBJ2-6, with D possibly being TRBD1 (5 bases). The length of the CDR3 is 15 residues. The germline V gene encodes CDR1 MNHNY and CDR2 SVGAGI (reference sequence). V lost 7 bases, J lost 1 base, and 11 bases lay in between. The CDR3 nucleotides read TGTGCCAGCACCCCAGGGCGATCTGGGGCCAACGTCCTGACTTTC. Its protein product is CASTPGRSGANVLTF.

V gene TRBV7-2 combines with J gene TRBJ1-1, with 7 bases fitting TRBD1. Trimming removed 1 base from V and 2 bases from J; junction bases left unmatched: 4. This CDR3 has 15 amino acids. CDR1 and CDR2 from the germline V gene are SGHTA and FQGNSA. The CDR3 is CASSLEDRANTEAFF. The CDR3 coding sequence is TGTGCCAGCAGCTTAGAAGACAGGGCCAACACTGAAGCTTTCTTT.

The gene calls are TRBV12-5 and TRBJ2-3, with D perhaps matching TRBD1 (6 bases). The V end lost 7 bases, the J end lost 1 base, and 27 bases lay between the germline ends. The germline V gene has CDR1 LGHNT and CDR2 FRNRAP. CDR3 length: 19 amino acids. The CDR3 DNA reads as TGTGCTAGTGCCCTCCCTCAACAGGGTCCTCTTTTTGGCACAGATACGCAGTATTTT. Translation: CASALPQQGPLFGTDTQYF.

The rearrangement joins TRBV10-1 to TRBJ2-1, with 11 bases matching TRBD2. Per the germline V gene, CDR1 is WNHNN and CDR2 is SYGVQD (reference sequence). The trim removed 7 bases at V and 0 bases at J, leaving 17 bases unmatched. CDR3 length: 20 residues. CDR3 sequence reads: CASKVDGGGLAGISYNEQFF. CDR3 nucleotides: TGCGCCAGCAAAGTCGATGGGGGCGGACTAGCGGGTATCTCCTACAATGAGCAGTTCTTC.

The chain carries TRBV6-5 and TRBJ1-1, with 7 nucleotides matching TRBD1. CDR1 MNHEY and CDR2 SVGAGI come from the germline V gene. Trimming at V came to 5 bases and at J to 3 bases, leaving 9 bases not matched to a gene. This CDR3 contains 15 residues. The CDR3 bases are TGTGCCAGCAGTCTTCGTGGAGGGGGCTACACTGAAGCTTTCTTT. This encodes CASSLRGGGYTEAFF.

The DNA for the CDR3 is TGTGCCGTCAAAGGCTCCCCGGGGAGCAATCAGCCCCAGCATTTT. Translated: CAVKGSPGSNQPQHF. V and J are TRBV19 and TRBJ1-5; D gene unclear. V dropped 11 bases and J dropped 1 base, with 18 bases sitting between them. The CDR3 is 15 residues long. The germline gives CDR1 LNHDA, CDR2 SQIVND (reference sequence).

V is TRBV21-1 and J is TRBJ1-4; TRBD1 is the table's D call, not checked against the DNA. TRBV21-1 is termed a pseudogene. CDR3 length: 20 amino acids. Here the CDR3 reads CASSKALVGQMSVRPEKLFF. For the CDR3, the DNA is TGTGCCAGCAGCAAAGCGCTAGTGGGACAGATGAGTGTAAGACCTGAAAAACTGTTTTTT.

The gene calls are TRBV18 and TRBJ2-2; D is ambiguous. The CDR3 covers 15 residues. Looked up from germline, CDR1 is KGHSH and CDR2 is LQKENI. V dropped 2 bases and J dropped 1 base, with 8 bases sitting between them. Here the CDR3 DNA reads TGTGCCAGCTCACCAGCCACGGTGAACACCGGGGAGCTGTTTTTT. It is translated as CASSPATVNTGELFF.

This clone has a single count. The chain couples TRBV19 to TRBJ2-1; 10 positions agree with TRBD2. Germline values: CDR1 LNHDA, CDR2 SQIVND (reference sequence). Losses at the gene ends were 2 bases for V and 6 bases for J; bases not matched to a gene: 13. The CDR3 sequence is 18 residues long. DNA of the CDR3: TGTGCCAGTAGTATATATCCGGCTAGCGGGAGATGGGGCAATGAGCAGTTCTTC. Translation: CASSIYPASGRWGNEQFF.

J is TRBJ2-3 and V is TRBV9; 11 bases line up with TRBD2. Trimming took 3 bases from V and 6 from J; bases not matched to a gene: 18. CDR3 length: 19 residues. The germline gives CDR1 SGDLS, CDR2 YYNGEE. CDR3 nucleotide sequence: TGTGCCAGCAGCGCGGCCGGGACTAGCGGAACCTCGGTGAGGGATACGCAGTATTTT. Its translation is CASSAAGTSGTSVRDTQYF.

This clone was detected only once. CDR3 sequence: CASSLLSYEQYF. CDR3 sequence (DNA): TGTGCCAGCAGCCTCCTTAGCTACGAGCAGTACTTC. The gene calls are TRBV14 and TRBJ2-7; unclear D gene. The V end was cut by 4 bases, the J end by 3 bases, with 7 bases between. There are 12 residues in the CDR3. CDR1 is SGHDN and CDR2 is FVKESK in the germline V gene.

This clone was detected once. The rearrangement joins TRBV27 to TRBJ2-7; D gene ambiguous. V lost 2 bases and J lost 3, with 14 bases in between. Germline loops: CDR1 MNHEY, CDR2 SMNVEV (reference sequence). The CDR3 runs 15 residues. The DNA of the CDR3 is TGTGCCAGCAGTTTAAAGTTTGAGAACTACTACGAGCAGTACTTC. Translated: CASSLKFENYYEQYF.

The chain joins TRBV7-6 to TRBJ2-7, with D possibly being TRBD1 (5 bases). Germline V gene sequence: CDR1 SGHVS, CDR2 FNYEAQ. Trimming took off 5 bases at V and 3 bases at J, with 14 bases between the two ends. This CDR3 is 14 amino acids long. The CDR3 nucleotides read TGTGCCAGCAGCCCTCCAGGGAATAACTACGAGCAGTACTTC. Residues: CASSPPGNNYEQYF. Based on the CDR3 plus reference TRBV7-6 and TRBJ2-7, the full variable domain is GAGVSQSPRYKVTKRGQDVALRCDPISGHVSLYWYRQALGQGPEFLTYFNYEAQQDKSGLPNDRFSAERPEGSISTLTIQRTEQRDSAMYRCASSPPGNNYEQYFGPGTRLTVT.

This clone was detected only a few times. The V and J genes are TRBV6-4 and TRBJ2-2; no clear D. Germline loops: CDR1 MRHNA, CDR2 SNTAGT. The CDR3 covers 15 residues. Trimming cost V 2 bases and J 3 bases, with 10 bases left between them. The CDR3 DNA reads TGTGCCAGCAGTGACGCGGTACGGGACACCGGGGAGCTGTTTTTT. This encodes CASSDAVRDTGELFF.